What follows are 13 T cell receptor beta chains derived from one specimen sequenced in a study of technical replicates of blood from a few donors (dated by TCRdb to about 2017). The library was built by means of the immunoSEQ multiplex PCR assay. Imported from immuneACCESS, the table was reduced by TCRdb to in-frame sequences with V and J called. These copies leave out some clones; in studies compared against another copy, an unresolved V gene accounts for under half, and the cause of the remainder is not known. In all, the sample holds roughly 60,000 clones, and around 92% of those were seen once. About 5% of the sample lies in the top ten. The sample taken for sequencing was PBMCs. The receptors originated from a human donor in good health. Some clones in this sample may be carry-over from other donors' samples.

The V and J genes are TRBV10-3 and TRBJ1-5, with 9 positions matching TRBD1. The V gene end was trimmed by 10 bases and the J gene end by 3 bases; junction bases not matched to a gene: 19. The V gene's germline CDR1 is ENHRY and CDR2 SYGVKD. The CDR3 is 18 amino acids. This CDR3 is CATDPGQGTALANQPQHF. CDR3 DNA sequence: TGTGCCACCGATCCGGGACAGGGAACAGCCTTGGCCAATCAGCCCCAGCATTTT.

The J gene is TRBJ1-2, the V gene TRBV11-2, with D perhaps matching TRBD1 (5 bases). Germline values: CDR1 SGHAT, CDR2 FQNNGV. V was trimmed by 1 base and J by 2 bases, leaving 11 bases between them. This CDR3 contains 15 residues. The CDR3 region has the DNA TGTGCCAGCAGCTTAGTCCCGGCAGGGAACTATGGCTACACCTTC. This codes for CASSLVPAGNYGYTF. The full variable domain, completed using reference TRBV11-2 and TRBJ1-2, is EAGVAQSPRYKIIEKRQSVAFWCNPISGHATLYWYQQILGQGPKLLIQFQNNGVVDDSQLPKDRFSAERLKGVDSTLKIQPAKLEDSAVYLCASSLVPAGNYGYTFGSGTRLTVV.

V is TRBV9 and J is TRBJ2-5, with 8 bases fitting TRBD2. After removal of 3 bases from V and 9 bases from J, the junction contained 7 bases not matched to a gene. CDR1 and CDR2 from the germline V gene are SGDLS and YYNGEE. The CDR3 length is 13 residues. In DNA, the CDR3 is TGTGCCAGCAGCGGGGCCCGGCGGGAGGCCCAGTACTTC. It translates to CASSGARREAQYF. The complete variable domain, with remaining parts taken from reference TRBV9 and TRBJ2-5, reads DSGVTQTPKHLITATGQRVTLRCSPRSGDLSVYWYQQSLDQGLQFLIQYYNGEERAKGNILERFSAQQFPDLHSELNLSSLELGDSALYFCASSGARREAQYFGPGTRLLVL.

The rearrangement links TRBV2 to TRBJ1-1; TRBD1 agrees at 8 bases. V lost 4 bases and J lost 5; bases outside the gene matches: 12. Germline loops: CDR1 SNHLY, CDR2 FYNNEI. The CDR3 loop spans 16 amino acids. CDR3 loop: CASSVLEQGEGTEAFF. The CDR3 region has the DNA TGTGCCAGCAGTGTTCTCGAACAGGGGGAAGGGACTGAAGCTTTCTTT.

The chain is built from TRBV4-1 and TRBJ2-3; 9 bases map to TRBD1. The trim removed 3 bases at V and 2 bases at J, leaving 3 bases unmatched. In germline, CDR1 is MGHRA, CDR2 YSYEKL. The CDR3 has 15 amino acids. The CDR3 loop is CASSHGQGITDTQYF. The DNA of the CDR3 is TGCGCCAGCAGCCATGGACAGGGGATCACAGATACGCAGTATTTT.

The chain has TRBV19 and TRBJ2-1, with TRBD1 identical over 8 bases. The germline V gene has CDR1 LNHDA and CDR2 SQIVND (reference sequence). V gave up 0 bases and J gave up 4 bases; unmatched junction bases: 8. The length of the CDR3 is 17 residues. CDR3 bases: TGTGCCAGTAGTATAGACCGAGGGACAGGAGATTACAATGAGCAGTTCTTC. Translated, it gives CASSIDRGTGDYNEQFF.

The CDR3 DNA is TGTGCCAGCAGTTGGTCCTATTCCTACAATGAGCAGTTCTTC. Amino acids: CASSWSYSYNEQFF. The genes are TRBV27 and TRBJ2-1; D is uncertain. Germline V gives CDR1 MNHEY, CDR2 SMNVEV (reference sequence). Trimming took off 4 bases at V and 1 base at J, with 8 bases between the two ends. The CDR3 has 14 amino acids.

This chain uses TRBV6-1 with TRBJ1-2; D is perhaps TRBD1 (6 bases). Trimming took 6 bases from V and 2 from J, leaving 10 bases between them. This CDR3 region has 13 residues. Looked up from germline, CDR1 is MNHNS and CDR2 is SASEGT. Here the CDR3 DNA reads TGTGCCAGCAGCCCAGGACAGAACTATGGCTACACCTTC. Its protein product is CASSPGQNYGYTF.

The chain has TRBV28 and TRBJ1-5; 9 bases agree with TRBD1. This CDR3 comprises 15 residues. Germline lookup yields CDR1 MDHEN and CDR2 SYDVKM. V was clipped by 5 bases and J by 5 bases; unmatched bases: 7. DNA for the CDR3: TGTGCCAGCAGTGTAATTGGACAGGGGTATCAGCCCCAGCATTTT. It translates to CASSVIGQGYQPQHF.

The genes are TRBV4-3 and TRBJ2-3; 14 bases match TRBD2. V gave up 3 bases and J gave up 7 bases; unmatched junction bases: 9. The CDR3 is 17 amino acids. From germline, CDR1 is LGHNA and CDR2 YSLEER. In nucleotides, the CDR3 is TGCGCCAGCAGCCAGGAGTGGACTAGCGGGGGGTCTTATACGCAGTATTTT. Translation: CASSQEWTSGGSYTQYF.

This clone came up once. The chain combines TRBV6-5 with TRBJ2-7; 7 nucleotides align to TRBD1. The CDR3 is made up of 13 amino acids. J lost 5 bases, V lost 6 bases, and 7 bases had no gene match. Germline V lookup: CDR1 MNHEY, CDR2 SVGAGI. Here the CDR3 DNA reads TGTGCCAGCAGGCGACAGGGCCCCAACGAGCAGTACTTC. It yields the protein CASRRQGPNEQYF.

The chain combines TRBV9 with TRBJ1-3, with D possibly matching TRBD1 (6 bases). Trimming removed 2 bases from V and 0 bases from J, with 12 bases in between. The length of the CDR3 is 16 residues. Germline CDR1 reads SGDLS; CDR2 reads YYNGEE. The DNA of the CDR3 is TGTGCCAGCAGCGTCGGACAGATTGCCTCTGGAAACACCATATATTTT. Translation: CASSVGQIASGNTIYF.

This clone was counted between two and nine times. The chain couples TRBV7-8 to TRBJ1-4; 10 bases match TRBD1. The CDR3 has 13 residues. The junction had 4 bases not matched to a gene; V was cut back by 5 bases and J by 10 bases. The germline CDR1 and CDR2 sequences are SGHVS and FQNEAQ. DNA for the CDR3: TGTGCCAGCAGCAGTAGGACAGGGGGAAAACTGTTTTTT. Its translation: CASSSRTGGKLFF.